The rows below give T cell receptor beta chains drawn from one sample of a study of CD8+ T cells in alopecia areata. The table came from immunoSEQ multiplex PCR; TCRdb's copy has only in-frame clones and leaves some out. The sample records around 250,000 clones, less than 80% being singletons. The specimen comprised CD4+ T cells sorted from blood, sampled at week 0. The receptors stem from a human donor with alopecia areata. CDR3s include the opening cysteine and the closing phenylalanine or tryptophan. The order of the fields is CDR3 DNA, CDR3 protein, D gene, J gene, V gene, clone size. The D gene is left open where the match is weak. Not all rows give a size; the values are once, few, many and, for expanded clones, a class.

TGTGCCTGGAGTGTAGGTGGCAGTAGCTACGAGCAGTACTTC,CAWSVGGSSYEQYF,NA,TRBJ2-7,TRBV30,NA
TGTGCCAGCAGCCGCCAACTAGCGGACCAAGAGACCCAGTACTTC,CASSRQLADQETQYF,TRBD2,TRBJ2-5,TRBV7-9,few
TGTGCCTCTAGCCAGGGACCGGCCAAGGAGACCCAGTACTTC,CASSQGPAKETQYF,NA,TRBJ2-5,TRBV30,NA
TGCAGCGTCCTACGTGGCGGGGAGCTGTTTTTT,CSVLRGGELFF,NA,TRBJ2-2,TRBV29-1,few
TGCAGCGTAGCAAACCCCGTTTCTTACGAGCAGTACTTC,CSVANPVSYEQYF,NA,TRBJ2-7,TRBV29-1,NA
TGTGCCAGCAGGGATCGGACAGGGGCAAATAATTCACCCCTCCACTTT,CASRDRTGANNSPLHF,TRBD1,TRBJ1-6,TRBV27,NA
TGCAGCGCAGGGGACAGGGGGATCTATGGCTACACCTTC,CSAGDRGIYGYTF,TRBD1,TRBJ1-2,TRBV29-1,NA
TGCAGTGATAGTGGGACAGCCGAGTCCTACGAGCAGTACTTC,CSDSGTAESYEQYF,TRBD1,TRBJ2-7,TRBV29-1,NA
TGTGCCAGCAGCCCCTTAGCGGGGTCCTCCTACGAGCAGTACTTC,CASSPLAGSSYEQYF,TRBD2,TRBJ2-7,TRBV5-6,few
TGCAGCGTTGCGGGACCCAGCTACGAGCAGTACTTC,CSVAGPSYEQYF,NA,TRBJ2-7,TRBV29-1,few
TGTGCCAGCAGCGTAGCTACGGGGGCTTGGACTGAAGCTTTCTTT,CASSVATGAWTEAFF,NA,TRBJ1-1,TRBV9,NA
TGCAGCGTCCGACAGGGGATCCCAACTAACTATGGCTACACCTTC,CSVRQGIPTNYGYTF,TRBD1,TRBJ1-2,TRBV29-1,NA
TGCAGCGTTGCTACAGGTCCCTACGAGCAGTACTTC,CSVATGPYEQYF,NA,TRBJ2-7,TRBV29-1,NA
TGTGCCTGGAGCGTACTACTTCACAATGAGCAGTTCTTC,CAWSVLLHNEQFF,NA,TRBJ2-1,TRBV30,NA
TGTGCCAGCAGTACGGGACCGCGGGTGGAGACCCAGTACTTC,CASSTGPRVETQYF,NA,TRBJ2-5,TRBV27,NA
TGTGCCAGCAGCAATCCAGGGGAGCAGTTCTTC,CASSNPGEQFF,NA,TRBJ2-1,TRBV7-9,NA
TGTGCCAGCAGCGTAGGGCAGGGCGTAGGGAATGAGCAGTTCTTC,CASSVGQGVGNEQFF,NA,TRBJ2-1,TRBV9,NA
TGTGCCAGCAGTGAATATGGGACAGGGAGCAAAAACATTCAGTACTTC,CASSEYGTGSKNIQYF,TRBD1,TRBJ2-4,TRBV25-1,NA
TGTGCCAGCAGTGAGGGTGGTTCCTACAATGAGCAGTTCTTC,CASSEGGSYNEQFF,NA,TRBJ2-1,TRBV2,NA
TGTGCCAGCAGCCCGCGAAGGGGAGACGACATTCAGTACTTC,CASSPRRGDDIQYF,NA,TRBJ2-4,TRBV11-1,NA